This T cell receptor (beta chain) comes out of a study of shared clonotypes between healthy human individuals. Study as a whole: Each donor contributed plates that comprised three CD4 naive, three CD4 memory, two CD8 naive and one CD8 memory.

The ends lost 4 bases at V and 2 bases at J; junction bases unmatched: 10. Germline V gene sequence: CDR1 MNHEY, CDR2 SMNVEV (reference sequence). The CDR3 covers 16 residues. Remarks on this clone: The antigen remains undetermined.

Points from the study as a whole: Larger richness was generally estimated for naive than memory subsets.

Naive CD8 isolation took CD45RO-negative cells positively selected for CCR7 and excluded terminally differentiated effector memory CD45RA+ cells. Data came from immunoSEQ multiplex PCR; TCRdb stores just in-frame clones and leaves some out. The repertoire has about 2.1 million clones, over 85% of them found once; the top ten carry less than 2%. The specimen was naive CD8+ T cells from PBMCs. The sequence derives from a young man in good health. Some clones in this sample may be carry-over from other donors' samples. The chain carries TRBV27 and TRBJ1-1; 7 bases fit TRBD1. The CDR3 nucleotides read TGTGCCAGCAGTTACGACCGGGACAGCTCAAACACTGAAGCTTTCTTT. It is translated as CASSYDRDSSNTEAFF.